These T cell receptor beta chains were read from a single sample in a study of metastatic and nonmetastatic thyroid tumors. TCRdb re-called clones from the PCR reads using MiXCR. The repertoire holds 9,000 to 15,000 clones, 25% to 40% seen once, with around 10% in the top ten. The specimen was tumor tissue. The source is a female donor with papillary thyroid cancer or a benign thyroid nodule (not recorded which). Some clones in this sample may be carry-over from other donors' samples. Each CDR3 is given with its conserved first and last residue. A D gene is named only where the DNA matches it firmly. Some rows have no size entry. The others give once, few or many, or a class for an expanded clone.

TGTGCCAGCAGTTCCAACAGGGCGGATGGCTACACCTTC | CASSSNRADGYTF | TRBJ1-2 | . | medium-sized | TRBV27
TGTGCCAGCATGGACCCCGGCTCCTACAATGAGCAGTTCTTC | CASMDPGSYNEQFF | TRBJ2-1 | . | few | TRBV6-2/TRBV6-3
TGTGCCAGCAGCTTGGAGGTTATCCAGCGTTTGAACACCGGGGAGCTGTTTTTT | CASSLEVIQRLNTGELFF | TRBJ2-2 | . | once | TRBV5-4
TGCAGTGCTCCTCAAACCAGATGGGTGGATTCACCCCTCCACTTT | CSAPQTRWVDSPLHF | TRBJ1-6 | . | . | TRBV20-1
TGCAGTGCTAGAACCGGGACTAGCGGGAGAGCGAACACCGGGGAGCTGTTTTTT | CSARTGTSGRANTGELFF | TRBJ2-2 | TRBD2 | . | TRBV20-1
TGTGCCAGCAGCTTAGCCGGGGCCAACACCGGGGAGCTGTTCTTC | CASSLAGANTGELFF | TRBJ2-1 | . | . | TRBV7-8
TGTGCCAGCAGCCCAGGGGAGTATGGCTACACCTTC | CASSPGEYGYTF | TRBJ1-2 | . | . | TRBV7-2
TGTGCCAGCAGTTTCCCGACAGTTGGAGTTCCTGAAGCTTTCTTT | CASSFPTVGVPEAFF | TRBJ1-1 | . | . | TRBV2
TGCAGTGCCCCGGGACTAGCGGGGGCATACGAGCAGTACTTC | CSAPGLAGAYEQYF | TRBJ2-7 | TRBD2 | medium-sized | TRBV20-1
TGCAGTGCTAGATCGGGGCTACAATACAGGGAAGGCGAGCAGTTCTTC | CSARSGLQYREGEQFF | TRBJ2-1 | . | few | TRBV20-1
TGTGCCAGCTCCCTAATGCGAGGGAGCGGCATTGGGGACGAGCAGTACTTC | CASSLMRGSGIGDEQYF | TRBJ2-7 | . | many | TRBV18
TGTGCCAGCACCCAGGGTTATTATGGCTACACCTTC | CASTQGYYGYTF | TRBJ1-2 | . | medium-sized | TRBV2
TGTGCCAGTAGTGAGGGCGGGGGAGGTGAGACTGAAGCTTTCTTT | CASSEGGGGETEAFF | TRBJ1-1 | . | many | TRBV19
TGTGCCAGCAGTTCTCAAGCTTACAATGAGCAGTTCTTC | CASSSQAYNEQFF | TRBJ2-1 | . | medium-sized | TRBV2
TGTGCCTGGAGTCGACAGGGCAATCAGCCCCAGCATTTT | CAWSRQGNQPQHF | TRBJ1-5 | . | medium-sized | TRBV30
TGTGCCAGCAACCCCCTTACTGAACCGAGCTCCTACGAGCAGTACTTC | CASNPLTEPSSYEQYF | TRBJ2-7 | . | . | TRBV6-1
TGTGCCAGCAGCTTAAGTCACTCCTACGAGCAGTACTTC | CASSLSHSYEQYF | TRBJ2-7 | . | . | TRBV7-9
TGCAGTGCCAGACACCCCGCCGAGCAGTTCTTC | CSARHPAEQFF | TRBJ2-1 | . | . | TRBV20-1
TGCGCCAGCAGCTTGGGGGGGAGCTCCTACGAGCAGTACTTC | CASSLGGSSYEQYF | TRBJ2-7 | . | . | TRBV5-1
TGTGCCGCCCAGGGAGGGTGGCAGCCCCAGCATTTT | CAAQGGWQPQHF | TRBJ1-5 | . | medium-sized | TRBV28
TGTGCCACCAGTAGGGCTAGCGGGAACCACAATGAGCAGTTCTTC | CATSRASGNHNEQFF | TRBJ2-1 | TRBD2 | . | TRBV24-1
TGTTCCAGCAAGGTGGCGGCCAAAAACATTCAGTACTTC | CSSKVAAKNIQYF | TRBJ2-4 | . | . | TRBV25-1
TGTGCCAGCAGCCCCCGTGGAGGGTATACGCAGTATTTT | CASSPRGGYTQYF | TRBJ2-3 | . | . | TRBV7-3
TGTGCCAGCAGTCCCGGGACAGGGGGCGCGGAGACCCAGTACTTC | CASSPGTGGAETQYF | TRBJ2-5 | TRBD1 | . | TRBV6-1
TGTGCCTGGAGTGTGGGACAGGGGGCTCTCGATGGCTACACCTTC | CAWSVGQGALDGYTF | TRBJ1-2 | TRBD1 | . | TRBV30
TGTGCCAGCAGTTTCCACAGGGCATATAATTCACCCCTCCACTTT | CASSFHRAYNSPLHF | TRBJ1-6 | . | few | TRBV28
TGTGCCAGCAGTCTGGAAGGGGCGAGTAAGCAGTACTTC | CASSLEGASKQYF | TRBJ2-7 | . | few | TRBV13
TGTGCCAGCAGCACCTACGAGCAGTACTTC | CASSTYEQYF | TRBJ2-7 | . | few | TRBV2
TGCAGTGCTAGAGGGGGGTATTGGGGCACAGATACGCAGTATTTT | CSARGGYWGTDTQYF | TRBJ2-3 | . | medium-sized | TRBV20-1
TGTGCCAGCATTCCAGAGTTGGGGGCGGTAAAGATTAACTATGGCTACACCTTC | CASIPELGAVKINYGYTF | TRBJ1-2 | . | medium-sized | TRBV12-3/TRBV12-4
TGCAGTGCTACCGGGAAGGGGGCTGAATCACCCCTCCACTTT | CSATGKGAESPLHF | TRBJ1-6 | TRBD1 | once | TRBV20-1
TGCGCCAGCAGCCAAGTGGGGGGGAGCAATCAGCCCCAGCATTTT | CASSQVGGSNQPQHF | TRBJ1-5 | . | . | TRBV4-1
TGTGCCAGCAGCCCCCGGGGAGGGGATACGCAGTATTTT | CASSPRGGDTQYF | TRBJ2-3 | TRBD2 | medium-sized | TRBV7-3
TGTGCCTGGTCGTGGGGGCTACAGGGCTACACCTTC | CAWSWGLQGYTF | TRBJ1-2 | . | large | TRBV30
TGTGCCAGCGGCTCCGGGGTAGTAGGGGAGCAGTTCTTC | CASGSGVVGEQFF | TRBJ2-1 | . | . | TRBV6-4
TGTGCCAGCAGCTTTTTCCCCCTCCGGACAGCCACTCCGGCAGATACGCAGTATTTT | CASSFFPLRTATPADTQYF | TRBJ2-3 | . | many | TRBV7-9
TGTGCCAGCAGTGCGTCGGTAGAGGTCGGGGAGCTGTTTTTT | CASSASVEVGELFF | TRBJ2-2 | . | few | TRBV6-1
TGCGCCAGCAGCCAAGTGCAGGGGACAAGAGGCACTGAAGCTTTCTTT | CASSQVQGTRGTEAFF | TRBJ1-1 | . | . | TRBV4-1
TGTGCCAGCAGCCTCCCGGGATACGGGGAGCTGTTTTTT | CASSLPGYGELFF | TRBJ2-2 | . | . | TRBV7-9
TGCAGTGCTCCAGGGCAGGGGGATGAATCACCCCTCCACTTT | CSAPGQGDESPLHF | TRBJ1-6 | TRBD1 | . | TRBV20-1
TGCGCCAGCAGCCAAGAACTAGCTTTGCGGACAGATACGCAGTATTTT | CASSQELALRTDTQYF | TRBJ2-3 | . | many | TRBV4-1
TGTGCCAGCAGTTTTGGGGAGGGCTCCTACGAGCAGTACTTC | CASSFGEGSYEQYF | TRBJ2-7 | TRBD2 | . | TRBV27
TGTGCCAGCAGTTCCGGGGAGCTGTTTTTT | CASSSGELFF | TRBJ2-2 | . | few | TRBV25-1
TGCGCCAGCAGCCGGTACAGGGCCCGTGGAGCTTTCTTT | CASSRYRARGAFF | TRBJ1-1 | . | few | TRBV5-1
TGTGCCAGCAAAAGGCTAGCGGGGTACAATGAGCAGTTCTTC | CASKRLAGYNEQFF | TRBJ2-1 | TRBD2 | . | TRBV6-1
TGTGCCACCAGCAGAGATCCAACTAACTATGGCTACACCTTC | CATSRDPTNYGYTF | TRBJ1-2 | . | medium-sized | TRBV15
TGTGCCAGCAGCGCTCACAGGGGCGAGCAGTACTTC | CASSAHRGEQYF | TRBJ2-7 | TRBD1 | few | TRBV9
TGTGCCAGCAGTTTAGGCACTCCGGGACAGGGATTCCAAGAGACCCAGTACTTC | CASSLGTPGQGFQETQYF | TRBJ2-5 | TRBD1 | medium-sized | TRBV12-3/TRBV12-4
TGTGCCAGCACCAGTTGGGAAGACGAGCAGTACTTC | CASTSWEDEQYF | TRBJ2-7 | . | few | TRBV7-9